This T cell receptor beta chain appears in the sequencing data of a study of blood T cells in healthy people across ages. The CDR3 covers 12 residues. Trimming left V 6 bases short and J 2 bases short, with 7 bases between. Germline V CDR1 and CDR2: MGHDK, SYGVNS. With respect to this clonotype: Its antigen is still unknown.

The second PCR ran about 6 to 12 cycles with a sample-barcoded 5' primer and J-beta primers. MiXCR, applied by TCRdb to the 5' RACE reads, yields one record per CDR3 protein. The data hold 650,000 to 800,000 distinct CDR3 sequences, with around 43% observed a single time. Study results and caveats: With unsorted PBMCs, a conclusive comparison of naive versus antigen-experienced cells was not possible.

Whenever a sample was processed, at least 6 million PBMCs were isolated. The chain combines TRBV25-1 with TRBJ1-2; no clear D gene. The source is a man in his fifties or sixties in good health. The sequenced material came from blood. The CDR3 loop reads CASSWLNYGYTF. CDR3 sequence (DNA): TGTGCCAGCAGCTGGCTGAACTATGGCTACACCTTC.